The clone carrying this TCR beta chain was observed a handful of times. Antigen specificity is unknown. This CDR3 is built from 14 residues. Germline V gives CDR1 LGHDT, CDR2 YNNKEL (reference sequence). The V gene lost 5 bases and the J gene lost 0 bases, with 7 bases spanning the gap. Libraries were prepared by immunoSEQ multiplex PCR; TCRdb keeps only in-frame clonotypes and omits some of them. This sample has about 93,000 clones, with 75% to 90% found just once. This specimen comes from a study of T cell responses to AZD1222 COVID-19 vaccine. Points from the study as a whole: In a largely white British group with more females than males, clonal diversity was possibly underestimated.

This sequence joins TRBV3-1 (or the pseudogene TRBV3-2) and TRBJ2-2, with D tentatively TRBD2 (5 bases). Sequences were derived from peripheral blood, sampled 28 days after the second AZD1222 dose. The TCR originated in an adult who received the AZD1222 COVID-19 vaccine. CDR3 in amino acids: CASSSLANTGELFF. The CDR3 DNA is TGTGCCAGCAGCTCACTAGCGAACACCGGGGAGCTGTTTTTT.